This T cell receptor beta chain was recovered during a study of T cell responses to AZD1222 COVID-19 vaccine. Overall study context: Some second doses came at about 4 weeks and others at about 12 weeks; these were pooled.

The assay was immunoSEQ multiplex PCR, and TCRdb's table has in-frame clones only and misses some. The data contain around 120,000 clones, about 90% of them seen just once; the ten biggest clones take up 14% to 15%. Germline CDR1 is SGDLS and CDR2 is YYNGEE. Unmatched junction bases numbered 10, after V lost 0 bases and J lost 5 bases. This CDR3 is 16 amino acids long. About this clone itself: Its antigen is unknown.

Study-level results: A mostly white British donor set with more females was recruited, and clonal diversity was possibly underestimated. Per reports, nearly half of all spike-specific TCRs target regions that are unmutated in variants. Along spike, vaccine-associated CD4 TCRs were found throughout, with dominance at 160-218 and 743-854.

The source material was peripheral blood, sampled on day 0 of AZD1222 vaccination. The source is an adult in good health. The chain combines TRBV9 with TRBJ2-5; 7 bases are a match to TRBD2. DNA for the CDR3: TGTGCCAGCAGCGTAGCGGGAAGAACCGGGAGGGAGACCCAGTACTTC. It is translated as CASSVAGRTGRETQYF. The whole variable domain, filled in from reference TRBV9 and TRBJ2-5, reads DSGVTQTPKHLITATGQRVTLRCSPRSGDLSVYWYQQSLDQGLQFLIQYYNGEERAKGNILERFSAQQFPDLHSELNLSSLELGDSALYFCASSVAGRTGRETQYFGPGTRLLVL.